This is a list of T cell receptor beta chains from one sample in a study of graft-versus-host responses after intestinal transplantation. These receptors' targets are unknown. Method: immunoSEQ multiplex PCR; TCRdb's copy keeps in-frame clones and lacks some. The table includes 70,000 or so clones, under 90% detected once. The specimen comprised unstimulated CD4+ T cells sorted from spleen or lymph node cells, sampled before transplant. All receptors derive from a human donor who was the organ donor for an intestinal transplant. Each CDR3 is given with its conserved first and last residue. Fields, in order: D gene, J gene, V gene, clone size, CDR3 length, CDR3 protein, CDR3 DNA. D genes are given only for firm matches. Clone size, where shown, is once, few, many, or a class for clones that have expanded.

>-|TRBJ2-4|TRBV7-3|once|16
CASNPKGGGAKNIQYF
TGTGCCAGCAACCCTAAGGGGGGGGGAGCCAAAAACATTCAGTACTTC
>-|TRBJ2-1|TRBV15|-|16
CATSRDPRGWDNEQFF
TGTGCCACCAGCAGAGATCCCAGGGGATGGGACAATGAGCAGTTCTTC
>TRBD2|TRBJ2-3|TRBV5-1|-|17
CASSLGLAGVSTDTQYF
TGCGCCAGCAGCTTGGGTCTAGCGGGGGTTAGCACAGATACGCAGTATTTT
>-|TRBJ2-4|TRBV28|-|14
CASSPFTGSNIQYF
TGTGCCAGCAGTCCCTTCACAGGGTCTAACATTCAGTACTTC
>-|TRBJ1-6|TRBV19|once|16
CASSNRGNSYNSPLHF
TGTGCCAGTAGTAATCGGGGGAACTCCTATAATTCACCCCTCCACTTT
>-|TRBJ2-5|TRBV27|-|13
CASSSGHTETQYF
TGTGCCAGCAGTTCGGGACATACAGAGACCCAGTACTTC
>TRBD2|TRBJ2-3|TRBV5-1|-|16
CASSLARGGLTDTQYF
TGCGCCAGCAGCTTGGCTCGGGGGGGCCTCACAGATACGCAGTATTTT
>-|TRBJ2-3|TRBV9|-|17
CASSARRRERGTDTQYF
TGTGCCAGCAGCGCCCGTCGTCGGGAACGAGGCACAGATACGCAGTATTTT
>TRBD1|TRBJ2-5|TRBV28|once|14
CASQDRGQQETQYF
TGTGCCAGCCAAGACAGGGGGCAACAAGAGACCCAGTACTTC
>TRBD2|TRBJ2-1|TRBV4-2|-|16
CASSQVESGGNNEQFF
TGTGCCAGCAGCCAAGTGGAAAGCGGGGGAAACAATGAGCAGTTCTTC
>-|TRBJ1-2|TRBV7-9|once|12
CASSFEFGGYTF
TGTGCCAGCAGCTTCGAGTTCGGTGGCTACACCTTC
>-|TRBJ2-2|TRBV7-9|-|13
CASSRFETGELFF
TGTGCCAGCAGCCGGTTCGAAACCGGGGAGCTGTTTTTT
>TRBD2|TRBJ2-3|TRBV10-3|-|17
CAIGSPGLAGATDTQYF
TGTGCCATCGGATCTCCGGGACTAGCGGGGGCCACAGATACGCAGTATTTT
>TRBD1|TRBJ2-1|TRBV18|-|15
CASSPVTGSYNEQFF
TGTGCCAGCTCACCAGTGACAGGGAGCTACAATGAGCAGTTCTTC
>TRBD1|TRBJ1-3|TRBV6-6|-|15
CASKYEGAWGNTIYF
TGTGCCAGCAAATACGAGGGGGCTTGGGGAAACACCATATATTTT
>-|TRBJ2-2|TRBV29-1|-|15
CSVVPRGLSTGELFF
TGCAGCGTTGTTCCCCGAGGGCTGAGCACCGGGGAGCTGTTTTTT
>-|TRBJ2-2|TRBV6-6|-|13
CASSTWGAGELFF
TGTGCCAGCAGCACTTGGGGGGCCGGGGAGCTGTTTTTT
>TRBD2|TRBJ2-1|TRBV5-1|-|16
CASSLVSAGGYNEQFF
TGCGCCAGCAGCTTGGTGTCGGCGGGGGGTTACAATGAGCAGTTCTTC
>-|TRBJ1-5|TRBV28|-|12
CASYRAGQPQHF
TGTGCCAGCTACAGGGCGGGTCAGCCCCAGCATTTT
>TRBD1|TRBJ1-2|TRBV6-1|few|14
CASRDRGENYGYTF
TGTGCCAGCAGGGACAGGGGGGAAAACTATGGCTACACCTTC
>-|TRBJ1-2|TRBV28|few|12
CASSPLSRGYTF
TGTGCCAGCAGCCCCCTCTCGAGGGGCTACACCTTC
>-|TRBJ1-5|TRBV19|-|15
CASSSRGGRNQPQHF
TGTGCCAGTAGTTCACGGGGGGGGCGCAATCAGCCCCAGCATTTT
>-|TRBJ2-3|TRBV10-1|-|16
CASSESRRASTDTQYF
TGCGCCAGCAGTGAGTCACGCAGGGCCAGCACAGATACGCAGTATTTT
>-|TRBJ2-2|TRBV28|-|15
CASSLAGAHTGELFF
TGTGCCAGCAGTTTAGCGGGGGCGCACACCGGGGAGCTGTTTTTT
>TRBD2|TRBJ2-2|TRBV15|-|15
CATSRGLGGSGELFF
TGTGCCACCAGCAGAGGGCTGGGGGGGAGCGGGGAGCTGTTTTTT
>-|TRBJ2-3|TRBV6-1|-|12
CASIPGADTQYF
TGTGCCAGCATACCGGGGGCAGATACGCAGTATTTT
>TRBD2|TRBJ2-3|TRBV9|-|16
CASSAGYSGAGDTQYF
TGTGCCAGCAGCGCCGGATATAGCGGGGCGGGAGATACGCAGTATTTT
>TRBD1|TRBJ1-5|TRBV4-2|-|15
CASSQGQGSNQPQHF
TGTGCCAGCAGCCAAGGACAGGGTAGCAATCAGCCCCAGCATTTT
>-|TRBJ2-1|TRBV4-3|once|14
CASSRTRQGVEQFF
TGCGCCAGCAGCCGGACCCGCCAGGGCGTTGAGCAGTTCTTC
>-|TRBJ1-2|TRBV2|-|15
CASSLGVVFLLGYTF
TGTGCCAGCAGTCTAGGGGTTGTTTTTCTTCTGGGCTACACCTTC
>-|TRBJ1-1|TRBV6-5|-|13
CASSAPGNTEAFF
TGTGCCAGCAGTGCCCCAGGGAACACTGAAGCTTTCTTT
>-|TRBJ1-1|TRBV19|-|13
CASSSSRGTEAFF
TGTGCCAGTAGTTCTAGCAGGGGCACTGAAGCTTTCTTT
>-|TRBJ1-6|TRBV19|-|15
CASSTGVSYNSPLHF
TGTGCCAGTAGTACGGGGGTGTCCTATAATTCACCCCTCCACTTT
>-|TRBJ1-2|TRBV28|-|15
CASSFPGGLNYGYTF
TGTGCCAGCAGTTTCCCCGGGGGTCTCAACTATGGCTACACCTTC
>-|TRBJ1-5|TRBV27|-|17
CASSVQGPNQHNQPQHF
TGTGCCAGCAGCGTACAGGGTCCTAACCAGCACAATCAGCCCCAGCATTTT
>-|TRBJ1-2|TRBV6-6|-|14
CASSYSKGNYGYTF
TGTGCCAGCAGTTACTCGAAGGGGAACTATGGCTACACCTTC
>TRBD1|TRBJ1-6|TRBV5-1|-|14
CASSLGQAGGSLHF
TGCGCCAGCAGCCTGGGACAGGCTGGAGGATCCCTCCACTTT
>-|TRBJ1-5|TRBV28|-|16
CASTDQQGRGNQPQHF
TGTGCCAGCACAGATCAACAGGGTAGGGGCAATCAGCCCCAGCATTTT
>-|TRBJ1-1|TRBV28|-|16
CASSFQGRGWDTEAFF
TGTGCCAGCAGTTTCCAAGGCAGGGGATGGGACACTGAAGCTTTCTTT
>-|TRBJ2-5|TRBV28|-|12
CASSFPRETQYF
TGTGCCAGCAGTTTTCCCAGGGAGACCCAGTACTTC
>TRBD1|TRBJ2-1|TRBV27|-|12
CASSPQGTEQFF
TGTGCCAGCAGCCCACAGGGGACTGAGCAGTTCTTC
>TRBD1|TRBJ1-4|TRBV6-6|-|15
CASSHPGQGEEKLFF
TGTGCCAGCAGCCACCCGGGACAGGGGGAAGAAAAACTGTTTTTT
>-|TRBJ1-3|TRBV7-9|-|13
CASSFPVGNTIYF
TGTGCCAGCAGCTTTCCAGTCGGAAACACCATATATTTT
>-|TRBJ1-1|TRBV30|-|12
CAYSRGRTEAFF
TGTGCCTACTCCCGGGGTCGTACTGAAGCTTTCTTT
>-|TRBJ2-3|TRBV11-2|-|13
CASSLQGSDTQYF
TGTGCCAGCAGCTTACAGGGCTCAGATACGCAGTATTTT
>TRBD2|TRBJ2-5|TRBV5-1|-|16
CASSLGGLAVQETQYF
TGCGCCAGCAGCTTGGGGGGACTAGCGGTTCAAGAGACCCAGTACTTC
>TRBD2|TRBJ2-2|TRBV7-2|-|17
CASSVSRLAGRTGELFF
TGTGCCAGCAGCGTTTCGAGACTAGCGGGGCGCACCGGGGAGCTGTTTTTT
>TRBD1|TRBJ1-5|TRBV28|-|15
CASSLTGGPTQPQHF
TGTGCCAGCAGTCTCACAGGGGGCCCGACTCAGCCCCAGCATTTT